Below, 27 T cell receptor beta chains from the same sample are listed, as sequenced in a study of regulatory T cells in long-lasting Graves disease. Libraries of TCR beta came from iRepertoire HTBI primers plus Arm-PCR of CDR3 regions. TCRdb re-called the multiplex PCR reads with MiXCR, one entry per CDR3 protein. The sample lists over 300,000 distinct CDR3 sequences, 15% to 19% occurring once. As to time point: newly diagnosed GD, antithyroid drugs for less than 3 months. Isolated PBMC RNA provided the starting material for the TCR library. This sample comprised peripheral blood mononuclear cells (PBMCs), obtained at new diagnosis, from a patient treated with antithyroid drugs. These receptors were collected from a female donor with Graves disease.

The genes are TRBV12-3 or TRBV12-4 and TRBJ2-7, with TRBD2 matching 7 bases. This CDR3 has 14 residues. The ends lost 2 bases at V and 6 bases at J; junction bases unmatched: 7. As DNA, the CDR3 is TGTGCCAGCAGTTTAAAGGGGCGGGAGCGCGAGCAGTACTTC. Protein product: CASSLKGREREQYF.

The sample holds one count of this clonotype. The chain uses TRBV10-1 and TRBJ1-1; no clear D. Trimming took off 5 bases at V and 5 bases at J, with 9 bases between the two ends. The CDR3 sequence is 12 residues long. Germline V gives CDR1 WNHNN, CDR2 SYGVQD (reference sequence). The DNA for the CDR3 is TGCGCCAGCAGTTCAGATACGACTGAAGCTTTCTTT. This gives the protein CASSSDTTEAFF.

This clonotype was seen ten or more times. The chain couples TRBV5-1 to TRBJ2-7, with 15 bases aligning to TRBD2. The CDR3 covers 17 residues. Germline V CDR1 and CDR2: SGHRS, YFSETQ. The V segment lost 4 bases and the J segment 6 bases; nucleotides outside the gene matches: 11. CDR3 residues: CASSEGLAGGPPFEQYF. Written as DNA, the CDR3 is TGCGCCAGCAGCGAAGGACTAGCGGGAGGGCCTCCCTTCGAGCAGTACTTC. Full variable domain (missing parts from reference TRBV5-1 and TRBJ2-7): KAGVTQTPRYLIKTRGQQVTLSCSPISGHRSVSWYQQTPGQGLQFLFEYFSETQRNKGNFPGRFSGRQFSNSRSEMNVSTLELGDSALYLCASSEGLAGGPPFEQYFGPGTRLTVT.

This clonotype has a count of ten or more. This chain links TRBV7-2 with TRBJ2-1; 9 nucleotides align to TRBD1. Germline V gives CDR1 SGHTA, CDR2 FQGNSA. V dropped 5 bases and J dropped 3; count of bases not matched to a gene: 5. The CDR3 is made up of 15 amino acids. The CDR3 reads CASSPGTGNYNEQFF. CDR3 in DNA: TGTGCCAGCAGCCCCGGGACAGGGAACTACAATGAGCAGTTCTTC. Complete variable domain (other parts from reference TRBV7-2 and TRBJ2-1): GAGVSQSPSNKVTEKGKDVELRCDPISGHTALYWYRQSLGQGLEFLIYFQGNSAPDKSGLPSDRFSAERTGGSVSTLTIQRTQQEDSAVYLCASSPGTGNYNEQFFGPGTRLTVL.

The chain joins TRBV11-1 to TRBJ2-2; D call uncertain. Trimming cost V 7 bases and J 0 bases, with 6 bases left between them. The CDR3 has 13 residues. CDR1 and CDR2 from the germline V gene are SGHAT and FQDESV (reference sequence). Here the CDR3 reads CASTRANTGELFF. CDR3 sequence (DNA): TGTGCCAGCACAAGGGCGAACACCGGGGAGCTGTTTTTT.

The J gene is TRBJ2-1, the V gene TRBV29-1; tentatively, D is TRBD1 (7 bases). CDR1 is SQVTM, CDR2 ANQGSEA, per germline. CDR3 size: 17 residues. Between the trimmed V and J ends, which lost 6 bases and 10 bases, there was a span of 31 bases. Here the CDR3 DNA reads TGCAGCGTGGGGATGGGGGACAGATTTACTCGCGGGAACGAGCAGTTCTTC. Protein: CSVGMGDRFTRGNEQFF.

In its sample, this clonotype was seen many times. The chain combines TRBV7-2 with TRBJ2-1; 9 positions agree with TRBD1. The CDR3 has 15 amino acids. Trimming cost V 6 bases and J 11 bases; bases outside gene matches: 14. Germline CDR1 and CDR2: SGHTA and FQGNSA. CDR3 sequence reads: CASSFQSGTGSQQFF. CDR3 nucleotides: TGTGCCAGCAGTTTCCAGTCCGGGACAGGGAGCCAGCAGTTCTTC.

This clonotype was seen a few times. This chain links TRBV18 with TRBJ1-1; D is ambiguous. The CDR3 sequence is 14 residues long. V dropped 3 bases and J dropped 1 base, with 9 bases sitting between them. The germline V gene has CDR1 KGHSH and CDR2 LQKENI. As DNA, the CDR3 is TGTGCCAGCTCACCTGAACGGGCGAACACTGAAGCTTTCTTT. Protein: CASSPERANTEAFF.

This clonotype was observed many times. The chain links TRBV14 to TRBJ2-3, with 11 bases identical to TRBD2. The J call may not be correct, given that the DNA end is closer to TRBJ2-5. This CDR3 comprises 15 residues. Germline V gene lookup returns CDR1 SGHDN and CDR2 FVKESK. The CDR3 nucleotides are TGTGCCAGCAGCCCTCAACTAGCGGGAGTGGAGACCCAGTACTTC. Its translation: CASSPQLAGVETQYF.

The V call is TRBV19, the J call TRBJ1-5; D not resolved. The V end was cut by 5 bases, the J end by 2 bases, with 13 bases between. Germline CDR1 is LNHDA and CDR2 is SQIVND (reference sequence). The CDR3 is 15 residues long. The CDR3 DNA is TGTGCCAGTAGTGATACTATGGTGGGCAATCAGCCCCAGCATTTT. Translation gives CASSDTMVGNQPQHF.

Points on this clonotype: A read error may explain this, as a much larger clone is one base away. The chain uses TRBV6-2 or TRBV6-3 and TRBJ2-7; 7 nucleotides line up with TRBD1. The CDR3 is 16 amino acids. Germline CDR1 MNHEY, CDR2 SVGEGT. The CDR3 loop is CASSYSQGTASYERYF. In DNA form, the CDR3 reads TGTGCCAGCAGTTACTCACAAGGGACAGCATCCTACGAGCGGTACTTC.

This clonotype came up many times. The J gene is TRBJ1-1, the V gene TRBV30, with D maybe TRBD1 (5 bases). The V end was cut by 8 bases, the J end by 7 bases, with 17 bases between. Germline V gene data show CDR1 as GTSNPN and CDR2 as SVGIG (reference sequence). The CDR3 spans 12 residues. The CDR3 bases are TGTGCCGTTGCTCGGGGGACTCTTGAAGCTTTCTTT. Translated: CAVARGTLEAFF.

This clonotype has ten or more counts. This chain joins TRBV6-1 and TRBJ1-2; D is perhaps TRBD1 (6 bases). The CDR3 contains 15 residues. V lost 6 bases and J 1 base, leaving 15 bases between the germline ends. CDR1 is MNHNS and CDR2 is SASEGT in the germline V gene. The CDR3 DNA reads TGTGCCAGCAGATCCGAACAGGGTGGTAACTATGGCTACACCTTC. It is translated as CASRSEQGGNYGYTF.

This clonotype was seen repeatedly, ten times or more. V and J are TRBV10-3 and TRBJ1-1; 8 bases are shared with TRBD1. This CDR3 is built from 15 residues. Per the germline V gene, CDR1 is ENHRY and CDR2 is SYGVKD. Losses at the gene ends were 4 bases for V and 5 bases for J; bases not matched to a gene: 9. CDR3 residues: CAISAGQGLRTEAFF. The DNA of the CDR3 is TGTGCCATCAGTGCTGGACAGGGATTGCGGACTGAAGCTTTCTTT.

This clonotype occurred once. This chain joins TRBV30 and TRBJ2-1; unclear D gene. V lost 2 bases and J lost 8, with 4 bases in between. CDR3 length: 10 amino acids. CDR1 GTSNPN and CDR2 SVGIG come from the germline V gene (reference sequence). DNA of the CDR3: TGTGCCTGGAGTCGGGATGAGCAGTTCTTC. Translation: CAWSRDEQFF.

This clonotype has at least ten counts. This rearrangement joins TRBV4-2 to TRBJ1-2; D remains ambiguous. The germline V and J ends were trimmed by 0 bases and 1 base, with 12 bases remaining between them. Per the germline V gene, CDR1 is LGHNA and CDR2 is YNFKEQ. There are 16 residues in the CDR3. The CDR3 DNA reads TGTGCCAGCAGCCAAGACGTTTCGGCCAGTAACTATGGCTACACCTTC. The encoded protein is CASSQDVSASNYGYTF.

This clonotype was seen ten or more times. The rearrangement joins TRBV6-2 or TRBV6-3 to TRBJ2-3; no firm D call. Trimming left V 7 bases short and J 5 bases short, with 16 bases between. This CDR3 comprises 14 residues. Germline V gene lookup returns CDR1 MNHEY and CDR2 SVGEGT. The CDR3 nucleotides read TGTGCCAGCACTCTTAGAGTAGGTGGAGATACGCAGTATTTT. Its translation is CASTLRVGGDTQYF.

This clonotype was recorded many times. V gene TRBV9 combines with J gene TRBJ2-1; D may be TRBD1 (5 bases). The germline V gene has CDR1 SGDLS and CDR2 YYNGEE. The CDR3 is made up of 15 amino acids. The germline V and J ends were trimmed by 0 bases and 4 bases, with 11 bases remaining between them. The CDR3 DNA sequence: TGTGCCAGCAGCGTAGCCCTGACAGATTACAATGAGCAGTTCTTC. It specifies CASSVALTDYNEQFF.

This clonotype was detected a few times. The chain uses TRBV6-1 and TRBJ2-3; D is unresolved. The CDR3 runs to 14 residues. Trimming stripped 8 bases from V and 2 bases from J, with 14 bases between. The germline V gene has CDR1 MNHNS and CDR2 SASEGT. CDR3 in DNA: TGTGCCAGCGGAGTGGGTCAGGACACAGATACGCAGTATTTT. This gives the protein CASGVGQDTDTQYF.

This clonotype was seen at least ten times. The chain combines TRBV4-1 with TRBJ1-1; D unclear. Germline V gene lookup returns CDR1 MGHRA and CDR2 YSYEKL. V lost 1 base, J lost 4 bases, and 7 bases lay in between. The CDR3 runs 13 residues. The CDR3 sequence is CASSQAPVTEAFF. In DNA, the CDR3 is TGCGCCAGCAGCCAAGCCCCTGTCACTGAAGCTTTCTTT.

The chain employs TRBV7-6 and TRBJ2-3; 8 nucleotides match TRBD2. There are 15 residues in the CDR3. Germline V gene lookup returns CDR1 SGHVS and CDR2 FNYEAQ. Germline trimming cut 2 bases from V and 4 bases from J; bases unmatched to any gene: 5. The CDR3 coding sequence is TGTGCCAGCAGCTTATCCAGCGGGAGTGCAGATACGCAGTATTTT. Amino acids: CASSLSSGSADTQYF.

This clonotype was observed at least ten times. This chain links TRBV6-2 or TRBV6-3 with TRBJ1-3, with TRBD1 as a possible D gene (5 bases). The CDR3 has 15 residues. Germline V gene sequence: CDR1 MNHEY, CDR2 SVGEGT. V was pared by 8 bases and J by 2 bases, with 16 bases between. CDR3 sequence: CASRSDTSAGNTIYF. The CDR3, as DNA: TGTGCCAGCCGCTCGGACACCTCGGCTGGAAACACCATATATTTT.

This clonotype has just a few counts. This sequence joins TRBV20-1 and TRBJ1-5, with D possibly TRBD1 on 5 matching bases. CDR1 DFQATT and CDR2 SNEGSKA come from the germline V gene (reference sequence). Trimming shortened V by 0 bases and J by 7 bases, and 19 bases separated the two germline ends. The CDR3 extends over 16 amino acids. The CDR3 sequence is CSARDTRAGNYQPQHF. The CDR3 bases are TGCAGTGCTAGAGATACCAGGGCAGGGAATTACCAGCCCCAGCATTTT.

In its sample, this clonotype was seen many times. This chain links TRBV28 with TRBJ2-6; unclear D gene. The CDR3 spans 17 residues. Looked up from germline, CDR1 is MDHEN and CDR2 is SYDVKM. Trimming stripped 5 bases from V and 2 bases from J, with 16 bases between. CDR3 nucleotides: TGTGCCAGCAGTACCGCTAGGACCGTTCCTGGGGCCAACGTCCTGACTTTC. Translated: CASSTARTVPGANVLTF.

This sequence joins TRBV7-9 and TRBJ2-7; 9 bases align to TRBD1. This CDR3 spans 16 amino acids. Germline CDR1 reads SEHNR; CDR2 reads FQNEAQ (reference sequence). V dropped 0 bases and J dropped 1; count of bases not matched to a gene: 4. This CDR3 reads CASSLALGTGSYEQYF. The CDR3 DNA follows: TGTGCCAGCAGCTTAGCGCTGGGGACAGGGTCCTACGAGCAGTACTTC. Looking up the rest from reference TRBV7-9 and TRBJ2-7 gives the full variable domain: DTGVSQNPRHKITKRGQNVTFRCDPISEHNRLYWYRQTLGQGPEFLTYFQNEAQLEKSRLLSDRFSAERPKGSFSTLEIQRTEQGDSAMYLCASSLALGTGSYEQYFGPGTRLTVT.

In its sample, this clonotype was seen many times. The chain couples TRBV4-1 to TRBJ2-1; unclear D gene. Germline-derived CDR1 and CDR2 are MGHRA and YSYEKL. Trimming took off 0 bases at V and 5 bases at J, with 5 bases between the two ends. This CDR3 region has 13 residues. The DNA of the CDR3 is TGCGCCAGCAGCCAAGAGGTCCACAATGAGCAGTTCTTC. This gives the protein CASSQEVHNEQFF.

This clonotype was counted only a few times. This rearrangement joins TRBV28 to TRBJ2-7; 8 positions match TRBD1. The CDR3 is made up of 15 amino acids. The V and J ends lost 7 bases and 5 bases, in that order; junction bases with no gene match: 13. Germline V lookup: CDR1 MDHEN, CDR2 SYDVKM. This CDR3 reads CASTLTGTGGDEQYF. CDR3 DNA: TGTGCCAGCACCCTAACCGGGACAGGAGGCGACGAGCAGTACTTC. Using reference TRBV28 and TRBJ2-7 for the parts outside the CDR3, the full variable domain is DVKVTQSSRYLVKRTGEKVFLECVQDMDHENMFWYRQDPGLGLRLIYFSYDVKMKEKGDIPEGYSVSREKKERFSLILESASTNQTSMYLCASTLTGTGGDEQYFGPGTRLTVT.